The 18 T cell receptor beta chains given below trace back to one sample, sequenced in a study of blood T cell repertoires in COVID-19. Only in-frame clones appear in the TCRdb table, and some are missing; sequencing was by immunoSEQ multiplex PCR. Of under 200,000 clones listed, about 90% were seen once; the top ten hold 2.5%. Sequenced: peripheral blood. The receptors were gathered from a man aged 35 to 55 with active or convalescent COVID-19.

The chain joins TRBV5-6 to TRBJ2-1; D not certain. The CDR3 is 13 amino acids. The germline V gene encodes CDR1 SGHDT and CDR2 YYEEEE. Trimming took 0 bases from V and 8 from J, leaving 9 bases between them. The CDR3 nucleotides are TGTGCCAGCAGCTTGGGGCCGATGGATGAGCAGTTCTTC. It translates to CASSLGPMDEQFF.

The count of this clone is one. CDR3 DNA sequence: TGTGCCAGCAGTTTAGAGAGGAGTCAGCCCCAGCATTTT. This codes for CASSLERSQPQHF. The rearrangement uses TRBV12-3 or TRBV12-4 and TRBJ1-5; unclear D gene. Trimming stripped 1 base from V and 6 bases from J, with 7 bases between. The CDR3 has 13 residues.

The rearrangement uses TRBV7-8 and TRBJ1-2, with 7 bases that match TRBD1. The CDR3 spans 16 residues. Germline V CDR1 and CDR2: SGHVS, FQNEAQ. V was pared by 0 bases and J by 7 bases, with 11 bases of the junction left unmatched. The CDR3 coding sequence is TGTGCCAGCAGCTTAGCGAGGGAAACAGGGGCAGTTGGCTACACCTTC. Protein sequence: CASSLARETGAVGYTF.

The V call is TRBV6-2 or TRBV6-3, the J call TRBJ1-2, with D perhaps TRBD1 (6 bases). Trimming shortened V by 4 bases and J by 8 bases, and 11 bases separated the two germline ends. CDR3 size: 12 residues. Germline CDR1 and CDR2: MNHEY and SVGEGT. CDR3 in DNA: TGTGCCAGCAGTTTCAGGGGCGGCGGCTACACCTTC. This codes for CASSFRGGGYTF.

This chain connects TRBV6-5 to TRBJ2-3; 7 bases are a match to TRBD1. The V gene's germline CDR1 is MNHEY and CDR2 SVGAGI. Trimming at V came to 6 bases and at J to 6 bases, leaving 9 bases not matched to a gene. This CDR3 is 14 amino acids long. CDR3 sequence: CASRVQGLGDTQYF. The CDR3 DNA sequence: TGTGCCAGCAGAGTACAGGGGCTGGGGGATACGCAGTATTTT.

V usage is TRBV10-2 and J usage is TRBJ1-5, with D possibly TRBD1 on 6 matching bases. This CDR3 spans 14 amino acids. The V gene lost 2 bases and the J gene lost 2 bases, with 7 bases spanning the gap. From germline, CDR1 is WSHSY and CDR2 SAAADI. The CDR3 DNA follows: TGCGCCAGCAGTGAGGCAGGGGGCAATCAGCCCCAGCATTTT. Translated: CASSEAGGNQPQHF.

The rearrangement uses TRBV16 and TRBJ1-4; a possible D gene is TRBD1 (5 bases). The germline gives CDR1 KGHSY, CDR2 FQNENV. Trimming stripped 4 bases from V and 2 bases from J, with 11 bases between. The CDR3 consists of 15 residues. The CDR3 reads CASSLRRGTNEKLFF. CDR3 bases: TGTGCCAGCAGCCTAAGGCGGGGGACTAATGAAAAACTGTTTTTT.

This sequence joins TRBV5-1 and TRBJ1-2; tentative D call: TRBD1 (6 bases). This CDR3 contains 14 residues. V lost 4 bases and J lost 4, with 14 bases in between. The germline CDR1 and CDR2 sequences are SGHRS and YFSETQ. The CDR3 sequence is CASSIEQGGYGYTF. The CDR3 DNA reads as TGCGCCAGCAGCATCGAACAGGGTGGCTATGGCTACACCTTC.

A single count supports this clone. This sequence joins TRBV19 and TRBJ1-5, with D unclear. The V and J ends lost 4 bases and 2 bases respectively, with 9 bases between them. CDR1 and CDR2 (germline): LNHDA, SQIVND (reference sequence). CDR3 length equals 14 residues. The CDR3 loop reads CASSTTVGNQPQHF. The DNA for the CDR3 is TGTGCCAGTAGTACGACTGTAGGCAATCAGCCCCAGCATTTT.

This clone was recorded once. The gene calls are TRBV5-5 and TRBJ2-1; TRBD1 is a possible D gene (6 bases). V dropped 3 bases and J dropped 0 bases, with 10 bases sitting between them. This CDR3 is built from 15 residues. Germline V gene lookup returns CDR1 SGHKS and CDR2 YYEKEE (reference sequence). In nucleotides, the CDR3 is TGTGCCAGCAGCTCAACAGGGAGCTCCTACAATGAGCAGTTCTTC. Its translation: CASSSTGSSYNEQFF.

This clone appeared a few times. The chain has TRBV4-3 and TRBJ2-3, with D possibly TRBD1 on 6 matching bases. This CDR3 is 16 amino acids long. Trimming stripped 1 base from V and 6 bases from J, with 17 bases between. Per germline, CDR1 LGHNA and CDR2 YSLEER. CDR3 in DNA: TGCGCCAGCAGCCAAGTATTGTCTACAGGGTCGGATACGCAGTATTTT. Translating gives CASSQVLSTGSDTQYF.

In this sample, this clone turned up once. The gene calls are TRBV29-1 and TRBJ2-2, with D perhaps matching TRBD1 (5 bases). The V gene's germline CDR1 is SQVTM and CDR2 ANQGSEA. V lost 4 bases and J 1 base, leaving 10 bases between the germline ends. CDR3 length: 14 amino acids. The CDR3: CSVVPGMNTGELFF. CDR3 nucleotide sequence: TGCAGCGTTGTCCCAGGGATGAACACCGGGGAGCTGTTTTTT.

The chain combines TRBV9 with TRBJ2-1; 12 nucleotides line up with TRBD2. The CDR3 is made up of 15 amino acids. Per germline, CDR1 SGDLS and CDR2 YYNGEE. The V and J ends lost 0 bases and 10 bases, in that order; junction bases with no gene match: 5. The DNA of the CDR3 is TGTGCCAGCAGCGTAGGCACTAGCGGGGGGCAGGAGCAGTTCTTC. This codes for CASSVGTSGGQEQFF.

The J gene is TRBJ1-1, the V gene TRBV7-9, with a weak D call TRBD1 (5 bases). CDR1 is SEHNR and CDR2 is FQNEAQ in the germline V gene (reference sequence). This CDR3 comprises 13 residues. V dropped 3 bases and J dropped 11 bases, with 16 bases sitting between them. The CDR3 coding sequence is TGTGCCAGCAGCTTCGGGAGCAGGGATGTGGCTTTCTTT. This translates into CASSFGSRDVAFF.

The chain employs TRBV6-4 and TRBJ1-2; D perhaps matches TRBD1 (6 bases). CDR1 is MRHNA, CDR2 SNTAGT, per germline. The V and J ends lost 2 bases and 11 bases respectively, with 12 bases between them. The CDR3 runs 12 residues. The CDR3 spells CASSDGATGYTF. The CDR3 DNA reads as TGTGCCAGCAGTGACGGAGCCACAGGGTACACCTTC.

The chain links TRBV7-9 to TRBJ2-3; TRBD2 matches at 11 bases. From germline, CDR1 is SEHNR and CDR2 FQNEAQ (reference sequence). This CDR3 has 15 amino acids. V lost 1 base and J lost 4; bases outside the gene matches: 1. In DNA, the CDR3 is TGTGCCAGCAGCTTAGGGGGACTAGCGGCAGATACGCAGTATTTT. Encoded protein: CASSLGGLAADTQYF.

The rearrangement links TRBV6-5 to TRBJ1-1; D perhaps matches TRBD1 (5 bases). The CDR3 length is 13 residues. Germline CDR1 MNHEY, CDR2 SVGAGI. V lost 5 bases and J 6 bases, leaving 13 bases between the germline ends. The CDR3 sequence is CASSSGGVSEAFF. The CDR3 nucleotides are TGTGCCAGCAGTAGCGGGGGGGTGTCTGAAGCTTTCTTT.

Concerning this clone: The identical CDR3 is also encoded by other nucleotide sequences in the sample. This chain links TRBV10-2 with TRBJ1-5, with D tentatively TRBD1 (5 bases). There are 14 residues in the CDR3. With 3 bases removed from V and 3 bases from J, the gap between germline ends came to 9 bases. The germline CDR1 and CDR2 sequences are WSHSY and SAAADI. CDR3 in amino acids: CASSESGNNQPQHF. As DNA, the CDR3 is TGCGCCAGCAGTGAATCAGGGAACAATCAGCCCCAGCATTTT.